What follows describes a single T cell receptor beta chain. This same CDR3 is encoded by further DNA sequences in the sample. The repertoire was sequenced with immunoSEQ multiplex PCR; TCRdb's copy has only in-frame clones and lacks some. The top ten hold over 4.5% of the sample, which has around 14,000 clones, around three quarters seen once. This sample was taken from a study of T cell repertoires in ileal Crohn's disease. Study-level background: 35% were active smokers at surgery; median disease duration was around 7.9 years.

The CDR3 loop spans 12 amino acids. V was clipped by 3 bases and J by 6 bases, with 6 bases between them. The germline gives CDR1 SGHAT, CDR2 FQNNGV. Material: ileal tissue. This chain uses TRBV11-2 with TRBJ1-3, with D unclear. The receptor comes from an adult with Crohn's disease. CDR3 nucleotides: TGTGCCAGCAGCTTCGGCCCAAACACCATATATTTT. Its protein product is CASSFGPNTIYF.